This T cell receptor (beta chain) derives from a study of control samples from healthy donors and cancer patients. This clone was seen just once. Clones were sequenced by immunoSEQ multiplex PCR, and TCRdb holds only the in-frame ones, with some missing. The table shows around 42,000 clones, with 90% to 95% occurring only once. This receptor was obtained from a man aged 60 to 69 in good health. Sequenced sample: blood.

The CDR3 nucleotides read TGTGCCAGCTCACCACCGAGTAAACGGCAGCCCCAGCATTTT. Amino acid sequence: CASSPPSKRQPQHF. This sequence joins TRBV18 and TRBJ1-5; D uncertain. The CDR3 has 14 amino acids. Germline values: CDR1 KGHSH, CDR2 LQKENI. V lost 0 bases, J lost 7 bases, and 10 bases lay in between.